This TCR beta chain was sequenced during a study of PD-1 blockade in classical Hodgkin lymphoma. Across the whole study: Intravenous nivolumab at 3 mg/kg was given to patients every 2 weeks.

With no exception, relapse followed autologous stem cell transplantation in all patients, and brentuximab vedotin exposure varied. Whole-study findings and limits: What drove the repertoire differences, possibly disease activity or prior therapy, has not been defined.

Notes on this clone: The antigen remains unidentified.

Profiling relied on immunoSEQ multiplex PCR, and the TCRdb table lists in-frame clones only, not all of them. The table includes over 15,000 clones, 82% detected once. J was trimmed by 4 bases and V by 6 bases; bases with no gene match: 8. CDR1 is KGHSH, CDR2 LQKENI, per germline. This CDR3 region has 14 residues. The clonotype was recovered from a human donor with classical Hodgkin lymphoma. The V and J genes are TRBV18 and TRBJ2-5; 7 nucleotides agree with TRBD1. The sample in question was peripheral blood mononuclear cells (PBMCs), obtained before the second cycle of nivolumab. The CDR3 DNA reads as TGTGCCAGCTCGCGCGGACAGGCCCGAGAGACCCAGTACTTC. Encoded protein: CASSRGQARETQYF.